This TCR beta chain was recovered during a study of T-cell reconstitution after alpha-beta-depleted transplantation in children. Between the trimmed V and J ends, which lost 6 bases and 0 bases, there was a span of 16 bases. The CDR3 has 16 amino acids. CDR1 and CDR2 (germline): LNHNV, YYDKDF (reference sequence). Using unique molecular identifiers, the investigators prepared the TCRbeta library. In TCRdb, the PCR reads were re-called with MiXCR into one record per CDR3 protein. Of hundreds of thousands of distinct CDR3 sequences listed, 13% are singletons. This clonotype appeared a few times. The sequenced sample was PBMCs, obtained from the stem cell graft. The J gene is TRBJ2-3, the V gene TRBV15; no clear D gene. This clonotype originated in a human donor who donated a stem cell graft to a child with Fanconi anemia. Here the CDR3 reads CATSPTDRLSTDTQYF. As DNA, the CDR3 is TGTGCCACCAGTCCGACGGATAGACTTAGCACAGATACGCAGTATTTT.